This T cell receptor beta chain was identified during a study of T cell responses to AZD1222 COVID-19 vaccine. Study-wide points: Across spike, vaccine-associated CD4 TCRs were found, dominant at 160-218 and 743-854.

Libraries were prepared by immunoSEQ multiplex PCR; TCRdb keeps only in-frame clonotypes and omits some of them. This sample has roughly 100,000 clones; over 75% occur once, and the top ten carry 18%. The germline V and J ends were trimmed by 1 base and 2 bases, with 15 bases remaining between them. Germline CDR1 SGHAT, CDR2 FQNNGV. There are 16 residues in the CDR3. This clone was observed a handful of times. Antigen specificity is unknown. The specimen comprised peripheral blood, sampled on day 0 of AZD1222 vaccination. This sequence originates from an adult in good health. This sequence joins TRBV11-2 and TRBJ2-7; no firm D call. CDR3 amino acids: CASSLGPVPQTYEQYF. For the CDR3, the DNA is TGTGCCAGCAGCTTAGGTCCGGTGCCGCAGACCTACGAGCAGTACTTC.